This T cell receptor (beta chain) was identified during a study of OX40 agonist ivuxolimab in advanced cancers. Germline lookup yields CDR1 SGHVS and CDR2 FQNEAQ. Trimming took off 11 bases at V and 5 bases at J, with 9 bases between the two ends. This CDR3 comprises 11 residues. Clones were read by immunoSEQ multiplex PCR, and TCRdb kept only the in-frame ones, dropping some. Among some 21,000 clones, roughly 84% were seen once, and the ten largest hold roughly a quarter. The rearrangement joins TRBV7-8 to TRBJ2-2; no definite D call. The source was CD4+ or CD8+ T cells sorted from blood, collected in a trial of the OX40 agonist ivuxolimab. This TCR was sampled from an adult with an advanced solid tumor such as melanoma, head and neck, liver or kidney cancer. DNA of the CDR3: TGTGCCTGGGTGGGAACCGGGGAGCTGTTTTTT. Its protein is CAWVGTGELFF.